The next 22 T cell receptor beta chains were all read from a single sample in a study of molecular identifiers for immune sequencing clone quantification. Each CDR3 protein gets one entry after TCRdb re-called the PCR reads with MiXCR. The sample records under 600,000 distinct CDR3 sequences, less than 30% being singletons. Sequencing was performed on naive CD8+ T cells from blood, with Jurkat cell RNA spiked in. Stated subset: FACS-sorted CD8+CD4-CCR7+CD45RA+ naive T cells. Receptors were obtained from a human donor in good health. Some libraries in this study had Jurkat cell RNA spiked in.

This clonotype occurred many times. The rearrangement uses TRBV14 and TRBJ1-4; D uncertain. The V end was cut by 0 bases, the J end by 6 bases, with 8 bases between. The CDR3 has 14 amino acids. Germline CDR1 SGHDN, CDR2 FVKESK. This CDR3 is CASSQDWGDEKLFF. DNA for the CDR3: TGTGCCAGCAGCCAAGACTGGGGAGATGAAAAACTGTTTTTT.

This clonotype turned up a few times. The chain combines TRBV7-6 with TRBJ2-7; TRBD1 or TRBD2 may be the D gene (5 bases each). Trimming pared 4 bases from V and 1 base from J, leaving 14 bases between. CDR3 length: 15 amino acids. The V gene's germline CDR1 is SGHVS and CDR2 FNYEAQ. The CDR3 coding sequence is TGTGCCAGCAGCTCCCGTTGGGGCGGGTCCTACGAGCAGTACTTC. It codes for CASSSRWGGSYEQYF. The full variable domain, its missing parts supplied by reference TRBV7-6 and TRBJ2-7, is GAGVSQSPRYKVTKRGQDVALRCDPISGHVSLYWYRQALGQGPEFLTYFNYEAQQDKSGLPNDRFSAERPEGSISTLTIQRTEQRDSAMYRCASSSRWGGSYEQYFGPGTRLTVT.

This clonotype has just a few counts. The rearrangement joins TRBV11-2 to TRBJ2-7, with D tentatively TRBD2 (5 bases). V dropped 5 bases and J dropped 2 bases, with 16 bases sitting between them. Germline V gives CDR1 SGHAT, CDR2 FQNNGV. The CDR3 consists of 15 residues. The chain's CDR3 is CASSASPSTAYEQYF. Here the CDR3 DNA reads TGTGCCAGCAGCGCCAGCCCTAGCACCGCCTACGAGCAGTACTTC.

In its sample, this clonotype was seen a few times. The V call is TRBV28, the J call TRBJ2-7; D unresolved. From germline, CDR1 is MDHEN and CDR2 SYDVKM. This CDR3 region has 16 residues. The V end was cut by 6 bases, the J end by 0 bases, with 18 bases between. DNA of the CDR3: TGTGCCAGCAGCCTCCCATATTTCGCAAGCTCCTACGAGCAGTACTTC. This encodes CASSLPYFASSYEQYF. The complete variable domain, with remaining parts taken from reference TRBV28 and TRBJ2-7, reads DVKVTQSSRYLVKRTGEKVFLECVQDMDHENMFWYRQDPGLGLRLIYFSYDVKMKEKGDIPEGYSVSREKKERFSLILESASTNQTSMYLCASSLPYFASSYEQYFGPGTRLTVT.

The sample holds many counts of this clonotype. The rearrangement uses TRBV20-1 and TRBJ2-7; 7 bases fit TRBD1. The CDR3 runs to 12 residues. With 3 bases clipped from V and 9 bases from J, the junction kept 8 bases outside the gene matches. CDR1 and CDR2 (germline): DFQATT, SNEGSKA (reference sequence). CDR3 protein: CSARGTDNGQYF. CDR3 DNA: TGCAGTGCTAGGGGGACAGATAACGGGCAGTACTTC.

V gene TRBV12-3 or TRBV12-4 combines with J gene TRBJ1-1; D unclear. There are 15 residues in the CDR3. V was shortened by 3 bases and J by 1 base, with 12 bases between the two germline ends. The CDR3 region has the DNA TGTGCCAGCAGTTTTGCGGGCAAGGCGAACACTGAAGCTTTCTTT. This gives the protein CASSFAGKANTEAFF.

This clonotype was detected many times. The rearrangement uses TRBV5-8 and TRBJ2-7; unclear D gene. This CDR3 comprises 12 residues. V lost 2 bases to trimming and J lost 7 bases, with 10 bases between them. The germline CDR1 and CDR2 sequences are SGHTS and YDEGEE. CDR3 sequence reads: CASSFHPLEQYF. CDR3 DNA: TGTGCCAGCAGCTTTCACCCTTTGGAGCAGTACTTC.

This clonotype came up many times. This rearrangement joins TRBV10-1 to TRBJ2-2; TRBD2 might be the D (5 bases). CDR1 is WNHNN, CDR2 SYGVQD, per germline (reference sequence). This CDR3 has 13 amino acids. Deletions cut 7 bases from V and 4 bases from J, with 10 bases between. CDR3 DNA: TGCGCCAGCAACCTGGCGGGCACCGGGGAGCTGTTTTTT. It encodes CASNLAGTGELFF.

This clonotype was observed a single time. A much bigger clone sits one base away, suggesting this may be a read error. The V and J genes are TRBV4-3 and TRBJ2-3, with D possibly matching TRBD1 (5 bases). V lost 4 bases and J lost 0, with 14 bases in between. The V gene's germline CDR1 is LGHNA and CDR2 YSLEER. The CDR3 is 16 residues long. The CDR3 DNA reads as TGCGCCAGCAGCCGAGATACAGGTCCTAGCACAGATACGCAGTATTTT. This sequence encodes CASSRDTGPSTDTQYF.

This clonotype has only a few counts. The V and J genes are TRBV4-3 and TRBJ1-2; 9 bases agree with TRBD1. Germline V gene sequence: CDR1 LGHNA, CDR2 YSLEER. The V gene end was trimmed by 0 bases and the J gene end by 3 bases; junction bases not matched to a gene: 8. The CDR3 is made up of 17 amino acids. The CDR3 DNA is TGCGCCAGCAGCCAAGAAATTATACAGGGGGCCGACTATGGCTACACCTTC. It is translated as CASSQEIIQGADYGYTF.

V and J are TRBV19 and TRBJ1-1, with no clear D. Trimming stripped 5 bases from V and 8 bases from J, with 12 bases between. The CDR3 is 12 residues long. CDR1 is LNHDA, CDR2 SQIVND, per germline (reference sequence). The CDR3 sequence: CASSPGVVEAFF. The CDR3 DNA sequence: TGTGCCAGTAGTCCCGGGGTCGTAGAAGCTTTCTTT. Full variable domain (rest looked up from reference TRBV19 and TRBJ1-1): DGGITQSPKYLFRKEGQNVTLSCEQNLNHDAMYWYRQDPGQGLRLIYYSQIVNDFQKGDIAEGYSVSREKKESFPLTVTSAQKNPTAFYLCASSPGVVEAFFGQGTRLTVV.

The CDR3: CSALKPNTGELFF. CDR3 DNA sequence: TGCAGTGCCTTAAAGCCGAACACCGGGGAGCTGTTTTTT. The rearrangement uses TRBV20-1 and TRBJ2-2; D is ambiguous. V lost 6 bases, J lost 0 bases, and 8 bases lay in between. Germline assignment: CDR1 DFQATT and CDR2 SNEGSKA (reference sequence). The CDR3 length is 13 residues.

This clonotype was counted between two and nine times. V is TRBV9 and J is TRBJ2-1; 9 positions match TRBD2. Germline trimming cut 3 bases from V and 7 bases from J; bases unmatched to any gene: 11. The CDR3 covers 16 residues. CDR1 is SGDLS and CDR2 is YYNGEE in the germline V gene. The CDR3 coding sequence is TGTGCCAGCAGCGAAAGAGCGGGACTAGCCGGGAATGAGCAGTTCTTC. It is translated as CASSERAGLAGNEQFF.

The sample holds many counts of this clonotype. The V gene is TRBV4-1, the J gene TRBJ1-2, with D perhaps matching TRBD1 (5 bases). V lost 1 base, J lost 2 bases, and 11 bases lay in between. The CDR3 loop spans 15 amino acids. Germline V gives CDR1 MGHRA, CDR2 YSYEKL. CDR3 protein: CASSQVDSPNYGYTF. DNA of the CDR3: TGCGCCAGCAGCCAAGTAGACAGTCCCAACTATGGCTACACCTTC.

About this clonotype itself: Relative to the germline gene, one junction end is altered; a read error may explain this. J is TRBJ2-1 and V is TRBV5-6; D possibly corresponds to TRBD1 (5 bases). Germline CDR1 and CDR2: SGHDT and YYEEEE. The CDR3 runs to 13 residues. CDR3 nucleotide sequence: TGTGCCGGCAGCTGGGCACAGGACAATGAGCAGTTCTTC. Translating it yields CAGSWAQDNEQFF.

This clonotype has more than one count but fewer than ten. The chain carries TRBV12-3 or TRBV12-4 and TRBJ1-1, with a possible D match to TRBD1 (5 bases). CDR3 length: 15 amino acids. Trimming removed 3 bases at V and 0 bases at J, with 11 bases between. The CDR3 DNA sequence: TGTGCCAGCAGTTTCGCTCGGGGGTTGAACACTGAAGCTTTCTTT. It is translated as CASSFARGLNTEAFF.

For this clonotype: This may stem from a read error, because a much larger clone lies one nucleotide away. This chain links TRBV6-5 with TRBJ2-7; 11 bases line up with TRBD1. The CDR3 consists of 17 residues. The germline gives CDR1 MNHEY, CDR2 SVGAGI. The CDR3 DNA sequence: TGTGTCAGCAGAGGACAGGGGGCCTCCAACTGGGGATACGAGCAGTACTTC. As protein: CVSRGQGASNWGYEQYF.

This clonotype was detected only a few times. This sequence joins TRBV12-3 or TRBV12-4 and TRBJ2-7; weak D call: TRBD2 (5 bases). The CDR3 has 14 amino acids. V lost 1 base, J lost 9 bases, and 16 bases lay in between. CDR3: CASSLGTQHPGQYF. The DNA for the CDR3 is TGTGCCAGCAGTTTAGGGACTCAACACCCGGGGCAGTACTTC.

The genes are TRBV27 and TRBJ2-3; either TRBD1 or TRBD2 may fit D (5 bases each). The V gene lost 4 bases and the J gene lost 4 bases, with 18 bases spanning the gap. This CDR3 region has 16 residues. Germline values: CDR1 MNHEY, CDR2 SMNVEV (reference sequence). The CDR3 nucleotides are TGTGCCAGCAGTTCGGGACCCACAAGTACTGCAGATACGCAGTATTTT. Residues: CASSSGPTSTADTQYF.

This chain joins TRBV9 and TRBJ2-6; D remains unclear. V dropped 4 bases and J dropped 0 bases, with 11 bases sitting between them. Per germline, CDR1 SGDLS and CDR2 YYNGEE. The CDR3 is 16 amino acids. The CDR3 loop is CASSPSLYSGANVLTF. Written as DNA, the CDR3 is TGTGCCAGCAGCCCGAGTCTCTACTCTGGGGCCAACGTCCTGACTTTC.

About this clonotype itself: A read error may explain this, as a much larger clone is one base away. The chain recombines TRBV20-1 with TRBJ2-3; 11 nucleotides agree with TRBD2. The CDR3 contains 16 residues. Germline V gene data show CDR1 as DFQATT and CDR2 as SNEGSKA (reference sequence). The CDR3 DNA follows: TGCGGTGCTAGAGAACTAGCGGGAGTCCTCTCAGATACGCAGTATTTT. Translation: CGARELAGVLSDTQYF.

This clonotype was detected a few times. V usage is TRBV5-8 and J usage is TRBJ2-1, with D possibly TRBD2 on 6 matching bases. Per germline, CDR1 SGHTS and CDR2 YDEGEE. The CDR3 is made up of 15 amino acids. Trimming took 6 bases from V and 5 from J, leaving 18 bases between them. Written as DNA, the CDR3 is TGTGCCAGCACCCGGCCGGGACTTCTCCACAATGAGCAGTTCTTC. Protein sequence: CASTRPGLLHNEQFF.